This T cell receptor (beta chain) is from a study of T cell responses to AZD1222 COVID-19 vaccine. Study-level points and caveats: Spike-specific TCRs gained breadth and depth after people received two AZD1222 doses.

This CDR3 is built from 15 residues. Generated by immunoSEQ multiplex PCR, the TCRdb table keeps only in-frame clones and is missing some. The table lists 100,000 to 150,000 clones, approximately 90% of them singletons. A word on this clone: Its antigen is unidentified.

This clonotype was obtained from an adult in good health. The V and J genes are TRBV21-1 and TRBJ2-7; the DNA was not used to check the table's D call, TRBD1. TRBV21-1 counts as a pseudogene. Material: peripheral blood, obtained on day 0 of MenACWY control vaccination. The CDR3 DNA sequence: TGTGCCAGCAGCAAAGAAGGGGACAGGGGCCACGAGCAGTACTTC. Amino acid sequence: CASSKEGDRGHEQYF.